These 27 T cell receptor beta chains were sequenced from one sample in a study of CD8 T cells in Susac syndrome. Random hexamers primed reverse transcription of about 0.45 to 1 ug RNA. TCRdb called the immunoSEQ multiplex PCR reads again in MiXCR, with one record for every CDR3 protein. The sample shows about 90,000 distinct CDR3 sequences, approximately 95% of them seen only once. The material sequenced was CD8+ T cells from PBMCs. These TCRs come from a human donor in good health.

This clonotype was picked up one time. V and J are TRBV6-1 and TRBJ1-4; D gene uncertain. This CDR3 spans 16 amino acids. V gave up 6 bases and J gave up 0 bases, with 14 bases separating them. Germline lookup yields CDR1 MNHNS and CDR2 SASEGT. In DNA, the CDR3 is TGTGCCAGCAGCCGCGACCTAGATGCAACTAATGAAAAACTGTTTTTT. It yields the protein CASSRDLDATNEKLFF.

The chain is built from TRBV13 and TRBJ1-1, with D perhaps matching TRBD1 (6 bases). Germline CDR1 is PRHDT and CDR2 is FYEKMQ (reference sequence). V was cut by 2 bases and J by 1 base, with 17 bases left in between. The CDR3 loop spans 17 amino acids. CDR3 sequence (DNA): TGTGCCAGCAGCTTACCACAGGGAATTAAGGGGAACACTGAAGCTTTCTTT. This sequence encodes CASSLPQGIKGNTEAFF.

This sequence joins TRBV7-7 and TRBJ2-5, with 7 bases that match TRBD2. V was pared by 4 bases and J by 2 bases, with 7 bases of the junction left unmatched. The CDR3 is 15 amino acids. Germline lookup yields CDR1 SSHAT and CDR2 FNYEAQ (reference sequence). The CDR3 DNA follows: TGTGCCAGCAGCTCGTGGGACTACCAACAAGAGACCCAGTACTTC. Amino acids: CASSSWDYQQETQYF.

CDR3 DNA: TGCGCCAGCAGTCCCCTCAATGAGCAGTTCTTC. Amino acid sequence: CASSPLNEQFF. The V gene is TRBV10-2, the J gene TRBJ2-1; D is unresolved. V dropped 5 bases and J dropped 6 bases, with 5 bases sitting between them. Looked up from germline, CDR1 is WSHSY and CDR2 is SAAADI. The CDR3 consists of 11 residues.

The chain employs TRBV6-5 and TRBJ1-4; 8 bases fit TRBD1. Germline CDR1 MNHEY, CDR2 SVGAGI. CDR3 size: 16 residues. The junction had 7 bases not matched to a gene; V was cut back by 0 bases and J by 7 bases. This CDR3 reads CASSYSPDRAGEKLFF. The DNA of the CDR3 is TGTGCCAGCAGTTACTCTCCGGACAGGGCGGGTGAAAAACTGTTTTTT.

The V and J genes are TRBV20-1 and TRBJ1-1, with D unresolved. V dropped 5 bases and J dropped 1 base, with 2 bases sitting between them. The CDR3 runs 10 residues. CDR1 is DFQATT and CDR2 is SNEGSKA in the germline V gene (reference sequence). DNA for the CDR3: TGCAGTGCTTCGAACACTGAAGCTTTCTTT. This sequence encodes CSASNTEAFF.

This chain links TRBV7-2 with TRBJ1-1; D ambiguous. Trimming pared 4 bases from V and 8 bases from J, leaving 17 bases between. The CDR3 has 14 residues. CDR1 and CDR2 from the germline V gene are SGHTA and FQGNSA. The CDR3 bases are TGTGCCAGCAGCTCTCCAAGGGATGGGAAGGAAGCTTTCTTT. Its protein product is CASSSPRDGKEAFF.

This clonotype appeared a single time. The genes are TRBV4-1 and TRBJ2-1; the D gene could be TRBD1 or TRBD2 (5 bases each). The CDR3 has 14 amino acids. CDR1 is MGHRA and CDR2 is YSYEKL in the germline V gene. The V end was cut by 3 bases, the J end by 0 bases, with 6 bases between. Here the CDR3 reads CASSQRGSYNEQFF. The DNA for the CDR3 is TGCGCCAGCAGCCAGAGGGGCTCCTACAATGAGCAGTTCTTC.

The chain uses TRBV7-6 and TRBJ2-5; 9 bases align to TRBD2. After removal of 3 bases from V and 2 bases from J, the junction contained 4 bases not matched to a gene. This CDR3 contains 15 residues. The germline gives CDR1 SGHVS, CDR2 FNYEAQ. The CDR3 DNA reads TGTGCCAGCAGCTTTGGCGGGGGGGATCAAGAGACCCAGTACTTC. The encoded protein is CASSFGGGDQETQYF.

V gene TRBV7-8 combines with J gene TRBJ1-2; D is unclear. The CDR3 covers 14 residues. Germline loops: CDR1 SGHVS, CDR2 FQNEAQ. V was cut by 5 bases and J by 4 bases, with 14 bases left in between. The CDR3 DNA is TGTGCCAGCAGCCTCCAGACGGCCCCCTATGGCTACACCTTC. Its translation is CASSLQTAPYGYTF.

A single count supports this clonotype. This chain connects TRBV10-3 to TRBJ1-5; 9 bases match TRBD1. CDR1 is ENHRY and CDR2 is SYGVKD in the germline V gene. With V trimmed by 3 bases and J by 6 bases, 6 bases remained unmatched. The CDR3 has 15 amino acids. CDR3 DNA: TGTGCCATCAGTGAAACAGGGGGCGTCGGTCAGCCCCAGCATTTT. Translation gives CAISETGGVGQPQHF.

The rearrangement uses TRBV6-5 and TRBJ2-1; D may be TRBD2 (7 bases). CDR1 is MNHEY, CDR2 SVGAGI, per germline. The CDR3 is 13 amino acids. Trimming shortened V by 7 bases and J by 7 bases, and 14 bases separated the two germline ends. The CDR3, as DNA: TGTGCCAGCACCCCCGGGGGGCTAAATGAGCAGTTCTTC. Translation gives CASTPGGLNEQFF.

The J gene is TRBJ2-5, the V gene TRBV7-8; D perhaps matches TRBD1 (7 bases). Trimming pared 5 bases from V and 4 bases from J, leaving 14 bases between. Germline CDR1 and CDR2: SGHVS and FQNEAQ. CDR3 size: 14 residues. CDR3 DNA: TGTGCCAGCAGCGAAGGGACAGCGGGAGAGACCCAGTACTTC. Its translation is CASSEGTAGETQYF.

This sequence joins TRBV9 and TRBJ2-3; D is unclear. This CDR3 has 17 amino acids. Trimming pared 4 bases from V and 4 bases from J, leaving 22 bases between. CDR1 is SGDLS and CDR2 is YYNGEE in the germline V gene. CDR3 nucleotide sequence: TGTGCCAGCAGCCCTGCTTGGGATCTCATAGCCCCAGATACGCAGTATTTT. Protein product: CASSPAWDLIAPDTQYF.

This chain links TRBV5-6 with TRBJ1-2; 9 nucleotides agree with TRBD1. Trimming took 0 bases from V and 8 from J; bases not matched to a gene: 5. CDR1 and CDR2 from the germline V gene are SGHDT and YYEEEE. CDR3 length: 14 amino acids. The CDR3 coding sequence is TGTGCCAGCAGCTTGGTGGGGACAGGGCACGGCTACACCTTC. Its translation: CASSLVGTGHGYTF.

The chain couples TRBV7-8 to TRBJ2-5, with TRBD1 as a possible D gene (7 bases). Germline V CDR1 and CDR2: SGHVS, FQNEAQ. CDR3 length: 14 amino acids. The V end lost 3 bases, the J end lost 3 bases, and 11 bases lay between the germline ends. CDR3 in amino acids: CASSFAGGKETQYF. The DNA of the CDR3 is TGTGCCAGCAGCTTCGCAGGGGGGAAAGAGACCCAGTACTTC.

The chain's CDR3 is CASSFGQGANVGYGYTF. The CDR3 DNA reads TGTGCCAGCAGCTTCGGACAGGGGGCTAATGTTGGCTATGGCTACACCTTC. J is TRBJ1-2 and V is TRBV3-1; 11 nucleotides line up with TRBD1. J was trimmed by 4 bases and V by 5 bases; bases with no gene match: 12. The CDR3 has 17 residues. Germline CDR1 is LGHDT and CDR2 is YNNKEL (reference sequence).

V usage is TRBV6-5 and J usage is TRBJ2-3, with D perhaps TRBD1 or TRBD2 (5 bases each). The CDR3 is made up of 17 amino acids. The ends were cut back, 0 bases at V and 1 base at J, with 14 bases in the middle. Germline loops: CDR1 MNHEY, CDR2 SVGAGI. CDR3 nucleotide sequence: TGTGCCAGCAGTTACTCGGGGACCGAATGGGGCACAGATACGCAGTATTTT. It is translated as CASSYSGTEWGTDTQYF.

The chain joins TRBV7-3 to TRBJ2-1, with 8 bases that match TRBD1. V lost 2 bases to trimming and J lost 8 bases; unmatched junction nucleotides: 8. Germline values: CDR1 SGHTA, CDR2 FQGTGA. The CDR3 covers 15 residues. Here the CDR3 DNA reads TGTGCCAGCAGCTTACAGGGGACAGGCTGGGATGAGCAGTTCTTC. Translation gives CASSLQGTGWDEQFF.

The chain carries TRBV23-1 and TRBJ1-5; no definite D call. TRBV23-1 is recorded as an ORF, its role being uncertain. This CDR3 region has 13 residues. The germline V and J ends were trimmed by 10 bases and 2 bases, with 12 bases remaining between them. The CDR3 bases are TGCGCCAACCCGACCCCCGGCAATCAGCCCCAGCATTTT. This sequence encodes CANPTPGNQPQHF.

The chain links TRBV7-9 to TRBJ2-7; 8 bases are a match to TRBD1. CDR1 and CDR2 (germline): SEHNR, FQNEAQ (reference sequence). There are 15 residues in the CDR3. Losses at the gene ends were 5 bases for V and 4 bases for J; bases not matched to a gene: 10. As DNA, the CDR3 is TGTGCCAGCAGCGTTCGAGGGACAGGTTATTACGAGCAGTACTTC. Protein: CASSVRGTGYYEQYF.

This clonotype was detected only once. The chain recombines TRBV5-6 with TRBJ1-2, with TRBD1 matching over 9 bases. V trimming: 4 bases; J trimming: 7 bases; junction bases outside the gene matches: 5. This CDR3 has 13 amino acids. CDR1 SGHDT and CDR2 YYEEEE come from the germline V gene. CDR3 in amino acids: CASSAGTGTGYTF. The CDR3 nucleotides are TGTGCCAGCAGCGCCGGGACAGGGACTGGCTACACCTTC.

This clonotype has more than one count but fewer than ten. The chain couples TRBV13 to TRBJ1-1, with 7 bases identical to TRBD1. Per the germline V gene, CDR1 is PRHDT and CDR2 is FYEKMQ (reference sequence). The V gene end was trimmed by 4 bases and the J gene end by 2 bases; junction bases not matched to a gene: 4. The CDR3 covers 14 residues. CDR3 nucleotide sequence: TGTGCCAGCAGCTCCGGGACAGCCAACACTGAAGCTTTCTTT. It yields the protein CASSSGTANTEAFF.

J is TRBJ1-2 and V is TRBV20-1; TRBD1 matches at 12 bases. CDR1 and CDR2 from the germline V gene are DFQATT and SNEGSKA (reference sequence). The J segment lost 4 bases and the V segment lost 2 bases, leaving 23 bases of the junction unmatched. This CDR3 is built from 21 residues. CDR3 amino acids: CSARNRDRGLRDEVWSYGYTF. The DNA of the CDR3 is TGCAGTGCTAGAAACCGGGACAGGGGGCTTCGGGATGAAGTTTGGTCCTATGGCTACACCTTC.

The V call is TRBV6-5, the J call TRBJ1-1, with 7 bases matching TRBD1. There are 14 residues in the CDR3. From germline, CDR1 is MNHEY and CDR2 SVGAGI. With V trimmed by 6 bases and J by 5 bases, 9 bases remained unmatched. DNA for the CDR3: TGTGCCAGCAGCCCATCGACAGGGAGTACTGAAGCTTTCTTT. Its translation is CASSPSTGSTEAFF.

This clonotype was observed once. The chain is built from TRBV9 and TRBJ2-7; 12 nucleotides line up with TRBD2. Trimming took 4 bases from V and 6 from J; bases not matched to a gene: 14. The CDR3 contains 17 residues. Germline V gene sequence: CDR1 SGDLS, CDR2 YYNGEE. DNA of the CDR3: TGTGCCAGCAGCCCCAGACTAGCGGGGGATACAGGGGGCGAGCAGTACTTC. Protein: CASSPRLAGDTGGEQYF. Combining the CDR3 with reference TRBV9 and TRBJ2-7 gives the whole variable domain DSGVTQTPKHLITATGQRVTLRCSPRSGDLSVYWYQQSLDQGLQFLIQYYNGEERAKGNILERFSAQQFPDLHSELNLSSLELGDSALYFCASSPRLAGDTGGEQYFGPGTRLTVT.

This chain joins TRBV6-5 and TRBJ2-7, with D uncertain. Germline V CDR1 and CDR2: MNHEY, SVGAGI. The CDR3 spans 14 residues. The V and J ends lost 0 bases and 5 bases respectively, with 11 bases between them. The CDR3 reads CASSYSWAVNEQYF. The CDR3 DNA sequence: TGTGCCAGCAGTTACTCCTGGGCAGTTAACGAGCAGTACTTC.